This T cell receptor beta chain originates from a study of shared clonotypes between healthy human individuals. Several immunoSEQ 96-well plates shared each subset's DNA, each plate a replicate. Measured with immunoSEQ multiplex PCR; TCRdb has only the in-frame clones, and not every one. The table records hundreds of thousands of clones, less than 80% of them present only once. The CDR3 spans 17 residues. Deletions cut 5 bases from V and 5 bases from J, with 21 bases between. Germline V gives CDR1 SEHNR, CDR2 FQNEAQ (reference sequence). The material sequenced was memory CD4+ T cells sorted from blood. Subset indicated: CD45RA-negative fraction. The receptor was derived from a woman in her 30s in good health. The chain combines TRBV7-9 with TRBJ2-2; D possibly corresponds to TRBD1 (6 bases). As DNA, the CDR3 is TGTGCCAGCAGCCCAAACCGGGACACCAAAGAAACCGGGGAGCTGTTTTTT. Translating gives CASSPNRDTKETGELFF.